This T cell receptor beta chain comes out of a study of T cells after yellow fever vaccination. Details on this clonotype: The antigen remains unidentified.

MiXCR was run by TCRdb on the 5' RACE reads, yielding one entry per CDR3 protein. The repertoire holds about 320,000 distinct CDR3 sequences, with 3.5% to 4.5% as singletons. General study results and limits: Most clones from primary vaccination resurfaced after the booster (96% CD4, around 91% CD8). Weaker, the secondary response peaked sooner, at day 5 versus 15.

This CDR3 is 14 amino acids long. V dropped 0 bases and J dropped 6; count of bases not matched to a gene: 1. Per germline, CDR1 SGHRS and CDR2 YFSETQ. Material: PBMCs, obtained 15 days after the yellow fever booster vaccination. This receptor was taken from a man aged 18 to 29 who received the YFV17D yellow fever vaccine. The V call is TRBV5-1, the J call TRBJ2-7; 12 bases fit TRBD2. The CDR3 sequence is CASSLVTSGGEQYF. The CDR3 DNA reads TGCGCCAGCAGCTTGGTGACTAGCGGGGGCGAGCAGTACTTC.